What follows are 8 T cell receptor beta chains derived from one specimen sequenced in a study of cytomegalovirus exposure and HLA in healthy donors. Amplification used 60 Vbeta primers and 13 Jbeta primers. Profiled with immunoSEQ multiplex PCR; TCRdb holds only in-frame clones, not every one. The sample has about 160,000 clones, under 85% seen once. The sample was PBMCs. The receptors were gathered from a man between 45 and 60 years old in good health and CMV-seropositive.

The CDR3 DNA follows: TGTGCCAGCAGCCTCTGGGGGGGAGAGGGAGATACGCAGTATTTT. As protein: CASSLWGGEGDTQYF. This chain connects TRBV6-5 to TRBJ2-3, with 7 positions matching TRBD2. Germline V gives CDR1 MNHEY, CDR2 SVGAGI. The CDR3 is made up of 15 amino acids. V lost 6 bases and J lost 5; bases outside the gene matches: 11.

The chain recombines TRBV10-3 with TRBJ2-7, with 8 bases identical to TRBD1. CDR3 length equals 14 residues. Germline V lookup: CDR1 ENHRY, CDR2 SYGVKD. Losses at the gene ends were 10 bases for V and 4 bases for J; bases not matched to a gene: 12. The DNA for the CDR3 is TGTGCCACCACTCACCAGGGGGCTGAATACGAGCAGTACTTC. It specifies CATTHQGAEYEQYF.

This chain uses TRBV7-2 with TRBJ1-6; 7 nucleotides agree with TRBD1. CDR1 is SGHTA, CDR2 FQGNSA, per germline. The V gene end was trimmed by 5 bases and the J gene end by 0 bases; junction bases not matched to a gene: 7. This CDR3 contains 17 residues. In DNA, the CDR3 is TGTGCCAGCAGCACGCACAGGGGACCCTCCTATAATTCACCCCTCCACTTT. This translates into CASSTHRGPSYNSPLHF.

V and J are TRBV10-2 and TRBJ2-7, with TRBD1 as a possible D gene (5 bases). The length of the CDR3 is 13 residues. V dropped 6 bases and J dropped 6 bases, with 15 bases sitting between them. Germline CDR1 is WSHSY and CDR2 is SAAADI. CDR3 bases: TGCGCCAGCAGAGACCCAGGGCCGGGCGAGCAGTACTTC. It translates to CASRDPGPGEQYF.

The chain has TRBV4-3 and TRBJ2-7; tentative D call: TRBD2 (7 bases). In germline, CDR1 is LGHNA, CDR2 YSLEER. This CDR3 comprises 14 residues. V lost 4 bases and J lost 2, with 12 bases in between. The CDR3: CASSPGGGAYEQYF. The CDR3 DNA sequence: TGCGCCAGCAGCCCAGGAGGGGGGGCCTACGAGCAGTACTTC.

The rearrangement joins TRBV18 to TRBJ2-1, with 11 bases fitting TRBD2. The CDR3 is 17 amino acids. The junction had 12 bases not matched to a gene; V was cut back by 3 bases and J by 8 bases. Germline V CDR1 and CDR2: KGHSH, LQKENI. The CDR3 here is CASSPPLTSGSGYEQFF. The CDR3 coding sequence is TGTGCCAGCTCACCGCCCCTTACTAGCGGGAGTGGCTATGAGCAGTTCTTC.

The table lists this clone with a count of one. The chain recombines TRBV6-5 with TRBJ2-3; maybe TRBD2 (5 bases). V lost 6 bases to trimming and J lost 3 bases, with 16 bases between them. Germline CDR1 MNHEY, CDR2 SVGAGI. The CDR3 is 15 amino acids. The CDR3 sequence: CASRLEGTRTDTQYF. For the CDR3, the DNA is TGTGCCAGCAGACTAGAGGGCACGCGTACAGATACGCAGTATTTT.

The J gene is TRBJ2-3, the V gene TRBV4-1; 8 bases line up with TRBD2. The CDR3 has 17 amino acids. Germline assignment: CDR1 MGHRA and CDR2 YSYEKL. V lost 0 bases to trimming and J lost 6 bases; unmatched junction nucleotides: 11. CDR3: CASSQDGSGVFSDTQYF. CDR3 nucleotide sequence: TGCGCCAGCAGCCAAGACGGTAGCGGGGTTTTTTCGGATACGCAGTATTTT.